These 25 T cell receptor beta chains originate from one sample sequenced in a study of cytomegalovirus exposure and HLA in healthy donors. The PCR contained 60 Vbeta and 13 Jbeta primers. Some clones are missing from TCRdb's copy, which holds only in-frame ones; the method was immunoSEQ multiplex PCR. The data hold about 160,000 clones, with 70% to 90% observed a single time. The sequenced sample was PBMCs. These receptors were taken from a woman in her 30s in good health and CMV-seronegative.

The chain carries TRBV27 and TRBJ2-1, with TRBD2 matching over 8 bases. With 1 base clipped from V and 7 bases from J, the junction kept 6 bases outside the gene matches. This CDR3 has 15 residues. Per germline, CDR1 MNHEY and CDR2 SMNVEV (reference sequence). The CDR3 region is CASSLWRGVGNEQFF. The DNA for the CDR3 is TGTGCCAGCAGTTTATGGCGGGGGGTGGGTAATGAGCAGTTCTTC.

This clone was found once. CDR3 region: CASSLRGFGGEQYF. The CDR3 bases are TGTGCCAGCAGCTTAAGAGGTTTTGGGGGGGAGCAGTACTTC. The rearrangement links TRBV5-6 to TRBJ2-7; possible D gene TRBD2, 6 bases. The germline V gene has CDR1 SGHDT and CDR2 YYEEEE. Trimming pared 2 bases from V and 7 bases from J, leaving 16 bases between. The CDR3 consists of 14 residues.

The rearrangement uses TRBV5-1 and TRBJ2-7; D unclear. Trimming removed 0 bases from V and 7 bases from J, with 14 bases in between. CDR3 size: 14 residues. The germline V gene has CDR1 SGHRS and CDR2 YFSETQ. CDR3: CASSLANQVREQYF. The CDR3 DNA reads TGCGCCAGCAGCTTGGCCAATCAAGTGCGGGAGCAGTACTTC.

The rearrangement links TRBV25-1 to TRBJ2-7; possible D gene TRBD2, 5 bases. Germline assignment: CDR1 MGHDK and CDR2 SYGVNS. The V and J ends lost 4 bases and 3 bases respectively, with 13 bases between them. CDR3 length equals 14 residues. The CDR3 DNA is TGTGCCAGCAGTGTCGCGGGCCTGAGCTACGAGCAGTACTTC. Its translation is CASSVAGLSYEQYF.

The chain joins TRBV2 to TRBJ2-3, with no clear D. Germline V lookup: CDR1 SNHLY, CDR2 FYNNEI. The CDR3 has 14 residues. V gave up 4 bases and J gave up 3 bases, with 11 bases separating them. CDR3 sequence (DNA): TGTGCCAGCAGTGTTGGCAGGTTGACAGATACGCAGTATTTT. This translates into CASSVGRLTDTQYF.

The rearrangement links TRBV4-3 to TRBJ2-5; weak D call: TRBD1 (6 bases). The CDR3 runs to 15 residues. The germline V and J ends were trimmed by 1 base and 5 bases, with 14 bases remaining between them. Germline assignment: CDR1 LGHNA and CDR2 YSLEER. This CDR3 is CASSQGPGAGETQYF. The DNA for the CDR3 is TGCGCCAGCAGCCAAGGCCCAGGGGCAGGGGAGACCCAGTACTTC.

The rearrangement uses TRBV19 and TRBJ2-2; 10 bases line up with TRBD1. Germline-derived CDR1 and CDR2 are LNHDA and SQIVND (reference sequence). The CDR3 sequence is 16 residues long. V lost 4 bases and J lost 3; bases outside the gene matches: 5. The CDR3 loop is CASSTGQGRDTGELFF. The CDR3 coding sequence is TGTGCCAGTAGTACGGGACAGGGGAGAGACACCGGGGAGCTGTTTTTT.

V usage is TRBV29-1 and J usage is TRBJ1-1, with a possible D match to TRBD1 (5 bases). Looked up from germline, CDR1 is SQVTM and CDR2 is ANQGSEA. V was clipped by 4 bases and J by 2 bases, with 14 bases between them. The CDR3 runs 14 residues. The DNA for the CDR3 is TGCAGCGTTGTGGCAGTAGGGGAAAACACTGAAGCTTTCTTT. Translating gives CSVVAVGENTEAFF.

The genes are TRBV5-1 and TRBJ2-7; D is perhaps TRBD1 (6 bases). The CDR3 has 13 residues. Germline loops: CDR1 SGHRS, CDR2 YFSETQ. Trimming shortened V by 5 bases and J by 3 bases, and 12 bases separated the two germline ends. The CDR3 here is CASRPWTDYEQYF. The DNA for the CDR3 is TGCGCCAGCAGACCTTGGACAGACTACGAGCAGTACTTC.

The V call is TRBV5-4, the J call TRBJ2-7, with 7 nucleotides matching TRBD1. Trimming took 4 bases from V and 1 from J; bases not matched to a gene: 8. CDR3 length: 15 amino acids. CDR1 and CDR2 from the germline V gene are SGHNT and YYREEE (reference sequence). The CDR3 protein is CASSQPNRGSYEQYF. In DNA, the CDR3 is TGTGCCAGCAGCCAGCCCAACAGGGGTTCCTACGAGCAGTACTTC.

The genes are TRBV6-1 and TRBJ1-5; 9 bases align to TRBD1. V lost 4 bases and J lost 7; bases outside the gene matches: 17. The CDR3 is 18 residues long. Germline-derived CDR1 and CDR2 are MNHNS and SASEGT. For the CDR3, the DNA is TGTGCCAGCAGTGTACGCAGTACCGGGACAGGGATGGCCCAGCCCCAGCATTTT. It specifies CASSVRSTGTGMAQPQHF.

The chain couples TRBV18 to TRBJ1-4; D gene ambiguous. The germline V and J ends were trimmed by 8 bases and 2 bases, with 24 bases remaining between them. The germline V gene has CDR1 KGHSH and CDR2 LQKENI. CDR3 size: 18 residues. The CDR3 bases are TGTGCCAGCCCTACCGAAGGGCGGGCCGGCTTGACTAATGAAAAACTGTTTTTT. It is translated as CASPTEGRAGLTNEKLFF.

The J gene is TRBJ2-5, the V gene TRBV27; D is uncertain. Per the germline V gene, CDR1 is MNHEY and CDR2 is SMNVEV (reference sequence). Trimming took 0 bases from V and 4 from J, leaving 9 bases between them. CDR3 length: 14 residues. The DNA of the CDR3 is TGTGCCAGCAGTTTATCTAGCCCCGGAGAGACCCAGTACTTC. Its translation is CASSLSSPGETQYF.

This chain uses TRBV2 with TRBJ1-4; 10 bases are a match to TRBD1. Trimming took 6 bases from V and 10 from J; bases not matched to a gene: 8. CDR1 is SNHLY and CDR2 is FYNNEI in the germline V gene. The CDR3 covers 14 residues. The CDR3 region has the DNA TGTGCCAGCAGAGGACAGGGGGTTGGAGCAAAACTGTTTTTT. Translating gives CASRGQGVGAKLFF.

This clone showed up just once. The chain combines TRBV7-9 with TRBJ1-2; D is perhaps TRBD1 (6 bases). Deletions cut 4 bases from V and 0 bases from J, with 9 bases between. The CDR3 length is 14 residues. Germline CDR1 is SEHNR and CDR2 is FQNEAQ (reference sequence). Written as DNA, the CDR3 is TGTGCCAGCAGCTCGAGGGGGACTAACTATGGCTACACCTTC. Residues: CASSSRGTNYGYTF.

The chain carries TRBV5-1 and TRBJ2-3; D possibly corresponds to TRBD2 (7 bases). The CDR3 extends over 16 amino acids. V lost 1 base, J lost 0 bases, and 12 bases lay in between. Germline values: CDR1 SGHRS, CDR2 YFSETQ. For the CDR3, the DNA is TGCGCCAGCAGCTTGCGGGGGGACACTAGCACAGATACGCAGTATTTT. It specifies CASSLRGDTSTDTQYF.

The chain links TRBV5-4 to TRBJ1-2, with D tentatively TRBD1 (5 bases). The CDR3 loop spans 16 amino acids. Trimming left V 0 bases short and J 6 bases short, with 18 bases between. Germline loops: CDR1 SGHNT, CDR2 YYREEE (reference sequence). CDR3 residues: CASSLVPGSTVDGYTF. The CDR3 coding sequence is TGTGCCAGCAGCTTGGTGCCAGGGTCTACGGTGGATGGCTACACCTTC.

This clone appeared a single time. CDR3 nucleotide sequence: TGTGCCAGCACCCTTACCGGGGTGGCAACAGATACGCAGTATTTT. It encodes CASTLTGVATDTQYF. The chain joins TRBV28 to TRBJ2-3, with D perhaps TRBD2 (5 bases). Germline CDR1 is MDHEN and CDR2 is SYDVKM. Between the trimmed V and J ends, which lost 7 bases and 3 bases, there was a span of 17 bases. The CDR3 covers 15 residues. The entire variable domain, with the rest obtained from reference TRBV28 and TRBJ2-3, is as follows: DVKVTQSSRYLVKRTGEKVFLECVQDMDHENMFWYRQDPGLGLRLIYFSYDVKMKEKGDIPEGYSVSREKKERFSLILESASTNQTSMYLCASTLTGVATDTQYFGPGTRLTVL.

The rearrangement links TRBV7-2 to TRBJ2-3, with TRBD2 identical over 11 bases. The CDR3 length is 17 residues. Germline values: CDR1 SGHTA, CDR2 FQGNSA. J was trimmed by 2 bases and V by 4 bases; bases with no gene match: 8. The CDR3 coding sequence is TGTGCCAGCAGCTCGTCCCCGGGACTAGCGGTCACAGATACGCAGTATTTT. This translates into CASSSSPGLAVTDTQYF.

This clone has just one count. The CDR3 end shows no conserved phenylalanine or tryptophan, and so a read error is likely. This chain links TRBV9 with TRBJ1-3, with 12 positions matching TRBD1. CDR1 SGDLS and CDR2 YYNGEE come from the germline V gene. The CDR3 loop spans 15 amino acids. Germline trimming cut 3 bases from V and 6 bases from J; bases unmatched to any gene: 4. The CDR3 protein is CASSAGQGAVNTIYV. CDR3 in DNA: TGTGCCAGCAGCGCGGGACAGGGGGCAGTAAACACCATATATGTT.

The CDR3 DNA sequence: TGTGCCAGCAGTGATTTCGCGGGAGAGGGCGAGACCCAGTACTTC. This gives the protein CASSDFAGEGETQYF. This sequence joins TRBV2 and TRBJ2-5; 7 bases line up with TRBD2. From germline, CDR1 is SNHLY and CDR2 FYNNEI. V lost 3 bases, J lost 5 bases, and 9 bases stayed unmatched. The length of the CDR3 is 15 residues.

The V call is TRBV2, the J call TRBJ2-1, with 8 bases identical to TRBD2. Losses at the gene ends were 6 bases for V and 8 bases for J; bases not matched to a gene: 12. This CDR3 has 15 amino acids. The germline V gene has CDR1 SNHLY and CDR2 FYNNEI. CDR3 nucleotide sequence: TGTGCCAGCAGGACCATAAGCGGGAGTGGACATGAGCAGTTCTTC. Residues: CASRTISGSGHEQFF.

The J gene is TRBJ1-4, the V gene TRBV28; D unclear. This CDR3 region has 10 residues. Deletions cut 8 bases from V and 8 bases from J, with 6 bases between. The germline CDR1 and CDR2 sequences are MDHEN and SYDVKM. CDR3 sequence reads: CASFAEKLFF. As DNA, the CDR3 is TGTGCCAGCTTCGCGGAAAAACTGTTTTTT.

This clone is a singleton in its sample. This chain uses TRBV4-1 with TRBJ2-1; TRBD2 matches at 8 bases. J lost 1 base, V lost 5 bases, and 4 bases had no gene match. The CDR3 covers 15 residues. From germline, CDR1 is MGHRA and CDR2 YSYEKL. In DNA form, the CDR3 reads TGCGCCAGCAGCACAGCGGGAGAGTCCTACAATGAGCAGTTCTTC. Translation gives CASSTAGESYNEQFF.

This rearrangement joins TRBV5-1 to TRBJ2-6, with D perhaps matching TRBD1 (5 bases). Per the germline V gene, CDR1 is SGHRS and CDR2 is YFSETQ. CDR3 length: 16 residues. V lost 3 bases, J lost 0 bases, and 10 bases lay in between. The CDR3, as DNA: TGCGCCAGCAGCTCTAGACAGAACTCTGGGGCCAACGTCCTGACTTTC. Its protein product is CASSSRQNSGANVLTF.